This is a list of T cell receptor beta chains from one sample in a study of cytomegalovirus exposure and HLA in healthy donors. Libraries were prepared by immunoSEQ multiplex PCR; TCRdb keeps only in-frame clonotypes and omits some of them. Altogether approximately 120,000 clones are present, roughly 86% being singletons, with the ten largest covering approximately 2.3%. The sequencing input was PBMCs. The source is a young woman in good health and CMV-seronegative. The CDR3 runs from the conserved cysteine through the conserved F or W. A D gene is named only where the DNA matches it firmly. For some rows the clone size is stated as once, few or many, or as a class when expanded; others skip it.

clone size	D gene	J gene	V gene	CDR3 protein	CDR3 DNA
-	-	TRBJ2-3	TRBV5-1	CASSLTTDTQYF	TGCGCCAGCAGCTTGACTACAGATACGCAGTATTTT
-	TRBD2	TRBJ2-5	TRBV9	CASSVAGGVQETQYF	TGTGCCAGCAGCGTAGCTGGGGGGGTACAAGAGACCCAGTACTTC
-	-	TRBJ2-7	TRBV11-2	CASSYRVTDEQYF	TGTGCCAGCAGCTACAGGGTCACGGACGAGCAGTACTTC
once	TRBD1	TRBJ2-6	TRBV27	CASSLRTGSYAANVLTF	TGTGCCAGCAGTTTAAGGACAGGCTCCTATGCGGCCAACGTCCTGACTTTC
-	TRBD2	TRBJ2-5	TRBV4-2	CASSQTSGGVETQYF	TGTGCCAGCAGCCAAACTAGCGGGGGGGTTGAGACCCAGTACTTC
-	TRBD1	TRBJ2-3	TRBV27	CASSLRGSRTDTQYF	TGTGCCAGCAGTCTCAGGGGGTCCCGCACAGATACGCAGTATTTT
-	TRBD1	TRBJ2-7	TRBV27	CASSPIRDRVYEQYF	TGTGCCAGCAGTCCCATAAGGGACAGGGTGTACGAGCAGTACTTC
-	-	TRBJ1-2	TRBV6-5	CASSYSHSPYYGYTF	TGTGCCAGCAGTTACTCGCACTCGCCCTACTATGGCTACACCTTC
-	-	TRBJ1-1	TRBV15	CATSRVRDFF	TGTGCCACCAGCAGAGTTCGGGATTTCTTT
-	TRBD1	TRBJ2-3	TRBV7-2	CASSFSRDRGTDTQYF	TGTGCCAGCAGCTTCAGCCGGGACAGGGGTACAGATACGCAGTATTTT
-	TRBD1	TRBJ1-2	TRBV28	CATLQGAGGYTF	TGTGCCACCTTACAGGGGGCCGGAGGCTACACCTTC
-	-	TRBJ2-5	TRBV5-1	CASSLSGKETQYF	TGCGCCAGCAGCTTGAGCGGAAAAGAGACCCAGTACTTC
once	TRBD2	TRBJ2-2	TRBV19	CASSLRFAGGNTGELFF	TGTGCCAGTAGTCTCCGTTTTGCGGGAGGGAACACCGGGGAGCTGTTTTTT
-	TRBD1	TRBJ1-3	TRBV18	CASSQDRIEASSGNTIYF	TGTGCCAGCTCACAGGACAGGATAGAAGCCTCCTCTGGAAACACCATATATTTT
-	TRBD2	TRBJ2-1	TRBV9	CASSVDLAGDIYNEQFF	TGTGCCAGCAGCGTAGATCTAGCGGGAGACATTTACAATGAGCAGTTCTTC
-	TRBD2	TRBJ2-3	TRBV5-1	CASSWAGDTDTQYF	TGCGCCAGCAGCTGGGCGGGGGACACAGATACGCAGTATTTT
-	-	TRBJ2-7	TRBV11-2	CASSPETYEQYF	TGTGCCAGCAGCCCAGAAACCTACGAGCAGTACTTC